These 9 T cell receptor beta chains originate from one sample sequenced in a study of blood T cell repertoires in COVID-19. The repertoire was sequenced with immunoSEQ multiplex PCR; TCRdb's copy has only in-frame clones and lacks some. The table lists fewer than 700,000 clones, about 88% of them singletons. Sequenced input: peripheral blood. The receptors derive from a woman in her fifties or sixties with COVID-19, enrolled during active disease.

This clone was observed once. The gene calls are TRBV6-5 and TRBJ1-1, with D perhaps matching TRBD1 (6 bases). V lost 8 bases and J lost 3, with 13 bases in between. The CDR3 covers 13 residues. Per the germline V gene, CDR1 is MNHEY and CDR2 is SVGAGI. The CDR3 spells CASAPRGDTEAFF. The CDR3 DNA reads TGTGCCAGCGCACCCAGGGGTGACACTGAAGCTTTCTTT.

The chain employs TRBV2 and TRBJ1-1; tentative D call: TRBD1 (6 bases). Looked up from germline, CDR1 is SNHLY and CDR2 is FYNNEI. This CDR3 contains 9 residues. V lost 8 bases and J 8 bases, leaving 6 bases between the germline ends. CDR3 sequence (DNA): TGTGCCAGCGGGACAGAAGCTTTCTTT. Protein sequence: CASGTEAFF.

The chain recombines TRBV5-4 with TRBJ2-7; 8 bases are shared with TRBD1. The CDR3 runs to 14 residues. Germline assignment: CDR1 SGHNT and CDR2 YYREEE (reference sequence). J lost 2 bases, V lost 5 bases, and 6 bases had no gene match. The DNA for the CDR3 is TGTGCCAGCAGTCCCGGGACAGGCCCCTACGAGCAGTACTTC. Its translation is CASSPGTGPYEQYF. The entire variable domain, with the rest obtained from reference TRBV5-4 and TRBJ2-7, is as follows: ETGVTQSPTHLIKTRGQQVTLRCSSQSGHNTVSWYQQALGQGPQFIFQYYREEENGRGNFPPRFSGLQFPNYSSELNVNALELDDSALYLCASSPGTGPYEQYFGPGTRLTVT.

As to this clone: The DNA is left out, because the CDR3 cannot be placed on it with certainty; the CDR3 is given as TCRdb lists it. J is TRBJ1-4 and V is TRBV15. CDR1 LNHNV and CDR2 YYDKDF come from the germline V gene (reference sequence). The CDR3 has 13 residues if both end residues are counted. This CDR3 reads CASGRGTNEKLFF.

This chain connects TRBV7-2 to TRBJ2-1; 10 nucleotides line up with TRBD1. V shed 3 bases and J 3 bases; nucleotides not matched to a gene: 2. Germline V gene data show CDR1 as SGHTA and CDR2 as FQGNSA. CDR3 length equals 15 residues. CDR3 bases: TGTGCCAGCAGCTTGGGACAGGGGTTCTACAATGAGCAGTTCTTC. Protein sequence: CASSLGQGFYNEQFF.

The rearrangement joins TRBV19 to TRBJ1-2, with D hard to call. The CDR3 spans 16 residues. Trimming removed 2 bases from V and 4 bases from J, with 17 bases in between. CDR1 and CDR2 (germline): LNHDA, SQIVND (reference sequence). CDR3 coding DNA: TGTGCCAGTAGTATACGGGAAGGGATATCGGCCTATGGCTACACCTTC. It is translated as CASSIREGISAYGYTF.

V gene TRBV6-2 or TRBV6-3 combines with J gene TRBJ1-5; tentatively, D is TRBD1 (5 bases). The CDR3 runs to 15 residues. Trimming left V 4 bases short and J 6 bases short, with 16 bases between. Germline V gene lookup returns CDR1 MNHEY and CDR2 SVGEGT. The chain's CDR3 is CASSLPGGEGQPQHF. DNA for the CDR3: TGTGCCAGCAGTTTACCCGGGGGTGAGGGTCAGCCCCAGCATTTT.

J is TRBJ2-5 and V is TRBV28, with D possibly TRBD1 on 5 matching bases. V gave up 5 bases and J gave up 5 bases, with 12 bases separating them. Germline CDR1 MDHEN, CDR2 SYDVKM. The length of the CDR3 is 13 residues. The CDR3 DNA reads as TGTGCCAGCAGTCTCGACAGAGCGGAGACCCAGTACTTC. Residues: CASSLDRAETQYF. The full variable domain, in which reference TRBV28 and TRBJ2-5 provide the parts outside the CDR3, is DVKVTQSSRYLVKRTGEKVFLECVQDMDHENMFWYRQDPGLGLRLIYFSYDVKMKEKGDIPEGYSVSREKKERFSLILESASTNQTSMYLCASSLDRAETQYFGPGTRLLVL.

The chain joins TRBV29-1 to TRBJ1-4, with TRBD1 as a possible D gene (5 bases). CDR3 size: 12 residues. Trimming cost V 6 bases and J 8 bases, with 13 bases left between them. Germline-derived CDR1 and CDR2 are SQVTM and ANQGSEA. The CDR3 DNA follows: TGCAGCGTCATGGACACATCCGAAAAACTGTTTTTT. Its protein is CSVMDTSEKLFF.